This T cell receptor (beta chain) was profiled in a study of blood T cell repertoires in COVID-19. For the study at large: Specimens from acute and convalescent COVID-19 originated in the United States, Italy and Spain.

Under the authors' procedure: For nucleated cells, counts were estimated from reference gene primer amplification. Profiling relied on immunoSEQ multiplex PCR, and the TCRdb table lists in-frame clones only, not all of them. V and J calls and clone size are those listed in that table; D and trimming were worked out from the DNA. The table includes tens of thousands of clones, under 85% detected once. Germline V lookup: CDR1 MNHEY, CDR2 SVGEGT. V was trimmed by 2 bases and J by 6 bases, leaving 10 bases between them. The CDR3 covers 13 residues. Sequenced input: peripheral blood. The rearrangement uses TRBV6-2 or TRBV6-3 and TRBJ1-2; D may be TRBD1 (5 bases). The sequence derives from a man in his fifties or sixties with acute or convalescent COVID-19. CDR3 in DNA: TGTGCCAGCAGTTACAGGAGACAGCATGGCTACACCTTC. It yields the protein CASSYRRQHGYTF.